The TCR beta chain described here comes from a study of cytomegalovirus exposure and HLA in healthy donors. As for the study in general: The 95 to 150 validation repertoires used a platform that matched the one used for the approximately 620 first-cohort repertoires, as a later analysis reported. Study observations and caveats: Per published reports, the classifier diagnosed cytomegalovirus status with high specificity and sensitivity. Usually a TCR sequence was rare, but some public TCRs were found in many donors.

Germline V gene lookup returns CDR1 GTSNPN and CDR2 SVGIG (reference sequence). Trimming removed 3 bases from V and 10 bases from J, with 16 bases in between. The CDR3 runs to 13 residues. Profiled with immunoSEQ multiplex PCR; TCRdb holds only in-frame clones, not every one. The table lists fewer than 100,000 clones, approximately 93% of them singletons, with roughly 2% in the top ten. Notes on this clone: Its antigen remains unknown.

This TCR derives from a woman aged 18 to 35 in good health and CMV-seronegative. J is TRBJ2-1 and V is TRBV30; D may be TRBD2 (6 bases). Sequenced input: PBMCs. The CDR3 here is CAWSPGGAAEQFF. The CDR3 nucleotides read TGTGCCTGGAGCCCTGGAGGGGCAGCCGAGCAGTTCTTC.